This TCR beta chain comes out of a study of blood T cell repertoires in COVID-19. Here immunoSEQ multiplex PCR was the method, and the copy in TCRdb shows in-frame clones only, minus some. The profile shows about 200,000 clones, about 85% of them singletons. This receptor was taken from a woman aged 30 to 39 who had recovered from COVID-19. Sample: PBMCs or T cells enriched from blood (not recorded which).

CDR3 sequence: CAWIQVNTEAFF. The CDR3 nucleotides read TGTGCCTGGATCCAGGTTAACACTGAAGCTTTCTTT. The genes are TRBV30 and TRBJ1-1, with unresolved D. V was pared by 4 bases and J by 2 bases, with 8 bases between. This CDR3 spans 12 amino acids. Germline V CDR1 and CDR2: GTSNPN, SVGIG (reference sequence).